The 28 T cell receptor beta chains reported below all come from one sample, sequenced in a study of blood T cell repertoires in COVID-19. TCRdb keeps only in-frame clones here, not all; method: immunoSEQ multiplex PCR. The repertoire has about 93,000 clones, 80% of them found once; the top ten carry 15% to 20%. Sequencing used peripheral blood. Every receptor here comes from a human donor in a cohort sampled during active COVID-19.

The chain has TRBV7-3 and TRBJ2-1, with 14 bases that match TRBD2. V lost 2 bases to trimming and J lost 10 bases; unmatched junction nucleotides: 19. The CDR3 runs 20 residues. Germline values: CDR1 SGHTA, CDR2 FQGTGA. The CDR3 region is CASSLRGDTSTSGRAAEQFF. The CDR3 DNA reads TGTGCCAGCAGCTTACGGGGAGATACATCGACTAGCGGGAGGGCGGCGGAGCAGTTCTTC.

The chain carries TRBV7-9 and TRBJ2-1; perhaps TRBD2 as D (5 bases). CDR1 is SEHNR and CDR2 is FQNEAQ in the germline V gene (reference sequence). The V gene lost 3 bases and the J gene lost 5 bases, with 11 bases spanning the gap. The CDR3 loop spans 14 amino acids. Written as DNA, the CDR3 is TGTGCCAGCAGCTTTCGGGCGGGCCACAATGAGCAGTTCTTC. It yields the protein CASSFRAGHNEQFF.

The chain is built from TRBV19 and TRBJ1-2; unclear D gene. Per the germline V gene, CDR1 is LNHDA and CDR2 is SQIVND (reference sequence). CDR3 length: 13 amino acids. Trimming pared 2 bases from V and 7 bases from J, leaving 11 bases between. The CDR3 spells CASSIRAEGGYTF. The CDR3 DNA follows: TGTGCCAGTAGTATACGGGCAGAGGGTGGCTACACCTTC.

The table lists this clone with a count of one. The chain carries TRBV10-3 and TRBJ1-5, with TRBD1 matching over 7 bases. Germline CDR1 ENHRY, CDR2 SYGVKD. Trimming cost V 10 bases and J 3 bases; bases outside gene matches: 9. The CDR3 is made up of 14 amino acids. This CDR3 is CATSGQADNQPQHF. The CDR3 DNA follows: TGTGCCACCTCAGGACAGGCAGACAATCAGCCCCAGCATTTT.

This clone occurred once. The chain recombines TRBV3-1 (or the pseudogene TRBV3-2) with TRBJ1-6; D perhaps matches TRBD1 (5 bases). Trimming pared 7 bases from V and 5 bases from J, leaving 12 bases between. Germline loops: CDR1 LGHDT, CDR2 YNNKEL (reference sequence). The CDR3 is 14 residues long. The CDR3 DNA follows: TGTGCCAGCAAAAGACAGTCAGATAATTCACCCCTCCACTTT. Amino acids: CASKRQSDNSPLHF.

About this clone itself: One end of the junction is discordant with germline, which a read error may explain. Other DNA sequences in the sample encode the same CDR3. CDR3 sequence (DNA): TGCGCCAGCAGTGAATACCAGGGGATAGGGCAGCCCCAGCATTTT. This gives the protein CASSEYQGIGQPQHF. This chain connects TRBV2 to TRBJ1-5; tentatively, D is TRBD1 (6 bases). CDR3 length: 15 amino acids. Germline loops: CDR1 SNHLY, CDR2 FYNNEI.

The J gene is TRBJ1-3, the V gene TRBV5-4, with D maybe TRBD1 (6 bases). From germline, CDR1 is SGHNT and CDR2 YYREEE (reference sequence). The V and J ends lost 4 bases and 2 bases respectively, with 10 bases between them. The CDR3 extends over 14 amino acids. The CDR3 protein is CASSPDRTGNTIYF. The CDR3 coding sequence is TGTGCCAGCAGCCCGGACAGAACTGGAAACACCATATATTTT.

The gene calls are TRBV25-1 and TRBJ2-3; weak D call: TRBD1 (6 bases). The germline V and J ends were trimmed by 9 bases and 6 bases, with 16 bases remaining between them. CDR3 size: 13 residues. Per the germline V gene, CDR1 is MGHDK and CDR2 is SYGVNS. The CDR3 spells CARMVGAHDTQYF. As DNA, the CDR3 is TGTGCCAGGATGGTGGGGGCACATGATACGCAGTATTTT.

Here the CDR3 DNA reads TGCGCCAGCAGTCCCGCCGGTGGTGGCACAGATACGCAGTATTTT. Translated, it gives CASSPAGGGTDTQYF. The V gene is TRBV5-1, the J gene TRBJ2-3; D gene unclear. Trimming removed 5 bases from V and 1 base from J, with 14 bases in between. Germline V CDR1 and CDR2: SGHRS, YFSETQ. The CDR3 spans 15 residues.

In this sample, this clone turned up once. The chain carries TRBV7-6 and TRBJ2-1; 7 positions match TRBD2. The CDR3 has 15 residues. The germline CDR1 and CDR2 sequences are SGHVS and FNYEAQ. V gave up 2 bases and J gave up 6 bases; unmatched junction bases: 7. The CDR3 DNA reads TGTGCCAGCAGCTTAAATCGGGGGAGGGCCAATGAGCAGTTCTTC. This encodes CASSLNRGRANEQFF. Using reference TRBV7-6 and TRBJ2-1 for the parts outside the CDR3, the full variable domain is GAGVSQSPRYKVTKRGQDVALRCDPISGHVSLYWYRQALGQGPEFLTYFNYEAQQDKSGLPNDRFSAERPEGSISTLTIQRTEQRDSAMYRCASSLNRGRANEQFFGPGTRLTVL.

The rearrangement uses TRBV2 and TRBJ2-3; 7 bases map to TRBD1. Germline lookup yields CDR1 SNHLY and CDR2 FYNNEI. The CDR3 is 15 amino acids. V dropped 5 bases and J dropped 0; count of bases not matched to a gene: 5. The CDR3 loop is CASSRGQLSTDTQYF. The CDR3 nucleotides read TGTGCCAGCAGTAGGGGACAGTTGAGCACAGATACGCAGTATTTT. Variable domain in full (rest from reference TRBV2 and TRBJ2-3): EPEVTQTPSHQVTQMGQEVILRCVPISNHLYFYWYRQILGQKVEFLVSFYNNEISEKSEIFDDQFSVERPDGSNFTLKIRSTKLEDSAMYFCASSRGQLSTDTQYFGPGTRLTVL.

This clone was recorded at least ten times. The CDR3, as DNA: TGTGCCAGCAGTTTTGAGGGTGGCTACACCTTC. It specifies CASSFEGGYTF. The chain couples TRBV12-3 or TRBV12-4 to TRBJ1-2; D remains unclear. The CDR3 has 11 residues. V lost 3 bases to trimming and J lost 7 bases, with 6 bases between them.

This clone was detected once. This sequence joins TRBV7-3 and TRBJ2-5; weak D call: TRBD1 (5 bases). With 5 bases removed from V and 9 bases from J, the gap between germline ends came to 22 bases. This CDR3 is 15 amino acids long. CDR1 SGHTA and CDR2 FQGTGA come from the germline V gene. The CDR3 here is CASSPRGRARESQYF. CDR3 coding DNA: TGTGCCAGCAGCCCTAGGGGCAGAGCTCGTGAGTCCCAGTACTTC.

This clone was recorded a few times. This chain joins TRBV7-9 and TRBJ2-7; TRBD2 aligns across 14 bases. The V segment lost 3 bases and the J segment 8 bases; nucleotides outside the gene matches: 6. From germline, CDR1 is SEHNR and CDR2 FQNEAQ (reference sequence). This CDR3 spans 15 amino acids. CDR3 sequence: CASSFPGLAGEKQYF. The CDR3 region has the DNA TGTGCCAGCAGCTTCCCGGGACTAGCGGGAGAGAAGCAGTACTTC.

This sequence joins TRBV27 and TRBJ1-5, with D tentatively TRBD1 (6 bases). This CDR3 is built from 18 residues. Germline CDR1 reads MNHEY; CDR2 reads SMNVEV (reference sequence). The V gene lost 5 bases and the J gene lost 0 bases, with 20 bases spanning the gap. This CDR3 reads CASSALGQFLVSNQPQHF. CDR3 in DNA: TGTGCCAGCAGTGCCCTCGGACAGTTCCTAGTTAGCAATCAGCCCCAGCATTTT.

This chain connects TRBV7-8 to TRBJ2-1, with 14 bases matching TRBD2. Trimming cost V 6 bases and J 8 bases; bases outside gene matches: 9. This CDR3 region has 16 residues. The germline V gene has CDR1 SGHVS and CDR2 FQNEAQ. This CDR3 is CASSSPGLAGDYEQFF. The CDR3 nucleotides are TGTGCCAGCAGTTCTCCGGGACTAGCGGGAGACTATGAGCAGTTCTTC. Using reference TRBV7-8 and TRBJ2-1 for the parts outside the CDR3, the full variable domain is GAGVSQSPRYKVAKRGQDVALRCDPISGHVSLFWYQQALGQGPEFLTYFQNEAQLDKSGLPSDRFFAERPEGSVSTLKIQRTQQEDSAVYLCASSSPGLAGDYEQFFGPGTRLTVL.

The genes are TRBV24-1 and TRBJ1-2; 7 nucleotides line up with TRBD1. Trimming cost V 7 bases and J 8 bases; bases outside gene matches: 9. CDR3 length equals 13 residues. Germline-derived CDR1 and CDR2 are KGHDR and SFDVKD. CDR3 protein: CATSRGTDRGYTF. The CDR3 region has the DNA TGTGCCACCAGCCGGGGGACAGACCGAGGCTACACCTTC.

V gene TRBV5-1 combines with J gene TRBJ2-3; 13 nucleotides match TRBD2. Trimming cost V 8 bases and J 5 bases; bases outside gene matches: 14. Per the germline V gene, CDR1 is SGHRS and CDR2 is YFSETQ. This CDR3 spans 17 amino acids. CDR3 in DNA: TGCGCCAGTCGTACGTTAGGACTAGCGGGAGCGAAAGATACGCAGTATTTT. Amino acids: CASRTLGLAGAKDTQYF.

The genes are TRBV4-1 and TRBJ1-6, with 8 bases matching TRBD1. The CDR3 contains 15 residues. V shed 0 bases and J 8 bases; nucleotides not matched to a gene: 3. Germline V CDR1 and CDR2: MGHRA, YSYEKL. CDR3 DNA sequence: TGCGCCAGCAGCCAAGACCGGGACAGGTATTCACCCCTCCACTTT. Translating gives CASSQDRDRYSPLHF.

This chain joins TRBV9 and TRBJ2-1, with 9 nucleotides matching TRBD2. The germline V gene encodes CDR1 SGDLS and CDR2 YYNGEE. V shed 0 bases, J shed 9 bases, and the junction held 7 bases outside the gene matches. CDR3 length equals 15 residues. CDR3 nucleotide sequence: TGTGCCAGCAGCGTAGCCATAGCGGGGGTCGCTGAGCAGTTCTTC. Translation gives CASSVAIAGVAEQFF.

The CDR3 coding sequence is TGTGCCAGCAGTTTTAATTTCGGGGAGCTGTTTTTT. Translating gives CASSFNFGELFF. This rearrangement joins TRBV27 to TRBJ2-2; no definite D call. V was clipped by 3 bases and J by 7 bases, with 6 bases between them. Per germline, CDR1 MNHEY and CDR2 SMNVEV (reference sequence). The CDR3 spans 12 residues.

The V call is TRBV2, the J call TRBJ1-6; D is unresolved. The CDR3 covers 13 residues. The V gene's germline CDR1 is SNHLY and CDR2 FYNNEI. Trimming pared 8 bases from V and 7 bases from J, leaving 12 bases between. CDR3 residues: CASLRSPNSPLHF. The CDR3 nucleotides read TGTGCCAGCCTCCGGAGCCCCAATTCACCCCTCCACTTT.

The J gene is TRBJ1-1, the V gene TRBV30; D gene ambiguous. Germline CDR1 and CDR2: GTSNPN and SVGIG (reference sequence). Trimming removed 6 bases at V and 8 bases at J, with 13 bases between. The CDR3 sequence is 11 residues long. DNA for the CDR3: TGTGCCTGCCTCGTAGGCGGGGAAGCTTTCTTT. The encoded protein is CACLVGGEAFF.

The chain recombines TRBV11-2 with TRBJ2-1; tentative D call: TRBD2 (5 bases). V was clipped by 8 bases and J by 4 bases, with 18 bases between them. The CDR3 extends over 15 amino acids. Germline CDR1 reads SGHAT; CDR2 reads FQNNGV. CDR3 in amino acids: CASRPVSAGYNEQFF. The CDR3 coding sequence is TGTGCCAGCCGCCCGGTTTCGGCGGGTTACAATGAGCAGTTCTTC.

The chain combines TRBV7-2 with TRBJ1-2; TRBD1 agrees at 7 bases. From germline, CDR1 is SGHTA and CDR2 FQGNSA. Unmatched junction bases numbered 3, after V lost 1 base and J lost 4 bases. The CDR3 spans 14 residues. CDR3 coding DNA: TGTGCCAGCAGCTTAGGACAGGGTGGCTATGGCTACACCTTC. Its translation: CASSLGQGGYGYTF. The whole variable domain, remainder taken from reference TRBV7-2 and TRBJ1-2, is GAGVSQSPSNKVTEKGKDVELRCDPISGHTALYWYRQSLGQGLEFLIYFQGNSAPDKSGLPSDRFSAERTGGSVSTLTIQRTQQEDSAVYLCASSLGQGGYGYTFGSGTRLTVV.

V gene TRBV2 combines with J gene TRBJ2-7; TRBD1 matches 7 bases. V gave up 3 bases and J gave up 2 bases; unmatched junction bases: 4. The CDR3 contains 14 residues. Germline CDR1 is SNHLY and CDR2 is FYNNEI. The CDR3 region has the DNA TGTGCCAGCAGTGATGGGACAGAACCCTACGAGCAGTACTTC. Translated: CASSDGTEPYEQYF. The variable domain in full, completed from reference TRBV2 and TRBJ2-7, reads EPEVTQTPSHQVTQMGQEVILRCVPISNHLYFYWYRQILGQKVEFLVSFYNNEISEKSEIFDDQFSVERPDGSNFTLKIRSTKLEDSAMYFCASSDGTEPYEQYFGPGTRLTVT.

The chain joins TRBV6-1 to TRBJ1-3, with TRBD1 identical over 10 bases. The trim removed 4 bases at V and 1 base at J, leaving 7 bases unmatched. The CDR3 spans 17 residues. Germline values: CDR1 MNHNS, CDR2 SASEGT. DNA for the CDR3: TGTGCCAGCAGTGGACCCGGGACAGGGGTTTCTGGAAACACCATATATTTT. As protein: CASSGPGTGVSGNTIYF.

V is TRBV19 and J is TRBJ1-4; TRBD1 aligns across 11 bases. There are 16 residues in the CDR3. The junction had 1 base not matched to a gene; V was cut back by 4 bases and J by 0 bases. CDR1 is LNHDA, CDR2 SQIVND, per germline (reference sequence). The CDR3: CASSRTGGSTNEKLFF. The CDR3 nucleotides read TGTGCCAGTAGTAGGACAGGGGGCTCAACTAATGAAAAACTGTTTTTT.